These 14 T cell receptor beta chains were all obtained from the same sample, sequenced in a study of blood T cell repertoires in COVID-19. The method was immunoSEQ multiplex PCR; TCRdb's version includes in-frame clones alone and lacks a portion of them. The sample records about 210,000 clones, around 85% being singletons. Material for sequencing was peripheral blood. Source of these receptors: a woman in her 70s with COVID-19, enrolled during active disease.

This sequence joins TRBV19 and TRBJ2-5; D possibly corresponds to TRBD2 (6 bases). Germline-derived CDR1 and CDR2 are LNHDA and SQIVND (reference sequence). Deletions cut 4 bases from V and 4 bases from J, with 16 bases between. The CDR3 is 15 residues long. CDR3 sequence (DNA): TGTGCCAGTAGTACCCCTCGGGGGATAGGAGAGACCCAGTACTTC. It specifies CASSTPRGIGETQYF.

This sequence joins TRBV18 and TRBJ2-3; TRBD2 matches at 7 bases. CDR3 length equals 15 residues. With V trimmed by 1 base and J by 2 bases, 3 bases remained unmatched. Germline CDR1 and CDR2: KGHSH and LQKENI. CDR3 sequence reads: CASSPLSGATDTQYF. For the CDR3, the DNA is TGTGCCAGCTCACCACTGAGCGGGGCCACAGATACGCAGTATTTT.

In this sample, this clone turned up once. This chain links TRBV15 with TRBJ2-2; possible D gene TRBD2, 5 bases. Germline V lookup: CDR1 LNHNV, CDR2 YYDKDF (reference sequence). The CDR3 length is 14 residues. V shed 0 bases and J shed 4 bases, with 6 bases lying between them. CDR3 DNA sequence: TGTGCCACCAGCAGAGATAGCGTCACCGGGGAGCTGTTTTTT. Encoded protein: CATSRDSVTGELFF.

V is TRBV19 and J is TRBJ2-7, with 9 bases lining up with TRBD1. The ends lost 6 bases at V and 4 bases at J; junction bases unmatched: 19. This CDR3 spans 18 amino acids. CDR1 and CDR2 (germline): LNHDA, SQIVND (reference sequence). CDR3 DNA: TGTGCCAGTAGCCCTGGAAAGGGGGGCGGGACAGGGAAGTACGAGCAGTACTTC. Amino acids: CASSPGKGGGTGKYEQYF. Full variable domain (outside the CDR3, taken from reference TRBV19 and TRBJ2-7): DGGITQSPKYLFRKEGQNVTLSCEQNLNHDAMYWYRQDPGQGLRLIYYSQIVNDFQKGDIAEGYSVSREKKESFPLTVTSAQKNPTAFYLCASSPGKGGGTGKYEQYFGPGTRLTVT.

This chain uses TRBV4-2 with TRBJ1-3, with 7 positions matching TRBD1. After removal of 4 bases from V and 0 bases from J, the junction contained 9 bases not matched to a gene. Germline CDR1 LGHNA, CDR2 YNFKEQ. The CDR3 extends over 17 amino acids. This CDR3 reads CASSPDATGNSGNTIYF. The CDR3 nucleotides are TGTGCCAGCAGCCCGGACGCGACAGGGAACTCTGGAAACACCATATATTTT.

This clone has a single count. This sequence joins TRBV6-2 or TRBV6-3 and TRBJ2-3, with 8 bases that match TRBD2. The V and J ends lost 5 bases and 0 bases, in that order; junction bases with no gene match: 10. CDR3 length: 17 residues. From germline, CDR1 is MNHEY and CDR2 SVGEGT. The CDR3 protein is CASSQREGLGSTDTQYF. The CDR3 DNA reads TGTGCCAGCAGTCAAAGAGAGGGACTAGGGAGCACAGATACGCAGTATTTT.

The chain employs TRBV7-9 and TRBJ1-3, with D possibly matching TRBD1 (6 bases). The V gene lost 5 bases and the J gene lost 0 bases, with 11 bases spanning the gap. This CDR3 is built from 15 residues. Germline loops: CDR1 SEHNR, CDR2 FQNEAQ (reference sequence). CDR3 nucleotides: TGTGCCAGCAGCAACAGGGCACCCTCTGGAAACACCATATATTTT. It specifies CASSNRAPSGNTIYF.

The chain recombines TRBV9 with TRBJ1-1; 10 nucleotides match TRBD1. CDR1 and CDR2 (germline): SGDLS, YYNGEE. This CDR3 is 15 amino acids long. J gave up 3 bases and V 6 bases, and 8 bases lay outside the gene matches. The CDR3 spells CASTITGTGDTEAFF. In nucleotides, the CDR3 is TGTGCCAGCACCATCACTGGGACAGGGGACACTGAAGCTTTCTTT.

This chain uses TRBV19 with TRBJ2-2, with D perhaps matching TRBD1 (5 bases). CDR3 length: 17 amino acids. Germline CDR1 reads LNHDA; CDR2 reads SQIVND (reference sequence). Trimming took off 7 bases at V and 0 bases at J, with 18 bases between the two ends. The DNA for the CDR3 is TGTGCCAGTACCGAAGCCTCCAGGGCATCGAACACCGGGGAGCTGTTTTTT. This codes for CASTEASRASNTGELFF.

The chain carries TRBV7-3 and TRBJ1-4; D ambiguous. The length of the CDR3 is 13 residues. Germline V gene sequence: CDR1 SGHTA, CDR2 FQGTGA. Trimming left V 8 bases short and J 7 bases short, with 14 bases between. Here the CDR3 reads CASGQASGEKLFF. In DNA, the CDR3 is TGTGCCAGCGGTCAGGCGTCAGGTGAAAAACTGTTTTTT.

The V gene is TRBV20-1, the J gene TRBJ2-3; TRBD2 agrees at 9 bases. After removal of 3 bases from V and 3 bases from J, the junction contained 10 bases not matched to a gene. The CDR3 has 16 residues. CDR1 is DFQATT, CDR2 SNEGSKA, per germline (reference sequence). CDR3 in DNA: TGCAGTGCTAGTGTTACTAGCGGACTAGCGACAGATACGCAGTATTTT. Translation gives CSASVTSGLATDTQYF.

J is TRBJ1-1 and V is TRBV19; TRBD1 might be the D (5 bases). Germline CDR1 is LNHDA and CDR2 is SQIVND (reference sequence). The V gene lost 8 bases and the J gene lost 0 bases, with 16 bases spanning the gap. The CDR3 extends over 15 amino acids. The CDR3 loop is CASSPEGTMNTEAFF. The CDR3, as DNA: TGTGCCAGTTCCCCCGAAGGGACTATGAACACTGAAGCTTTCTTT.

A single count supports this clone. The chain is built from TRBV11-2 and TRBJ2-5; D is unresolved. Trimming removed 1 base from V and 5 bases from J, with 8 bases in between. The germline CDR1 and CDR2 sequences are SGHAT and FQNNGV. CDR3 length equals 13 residues. The CDR3 DNA is TGTGCCAGCAGCTTAGCCTCCCCGGAGACCCAGTACTTC. Its protein is CASSLASPETQYF.

The chain employs TRBV7-6 and TRBJ1-1; 9 bases match TRBD1. Trimming removed 1 base from V and 7 bases from J; junction bases left unmatched: 4. Looked up from germline, CDR1 is SGHVS and CDR2 is FNYEAQ. The CDR3 extends over 14 amino acids. The DNA of the CDR3 is TGTGCCAGCAGCTTAGACCGACAGGGGGGTGAAGCTTTCTTT. Protein product: CASSLDRQGGEAFF.